These T cell receptor beta chains were read from a single sample in a study of CD8 T cells in Susac syndrome. A single record per CDR3 protein comes from TCRdb applying MiXCR to the immunoSEQ multiplex PCR reads. Of around 230,000 distinct CDR3 sequences listed, 95% are singletons. Sequencing input: CD4+ T cells from PBMCs. The origin of the receptors is a human donor with multiple sclerosis. Each CDR3 is given with its conserved first and last residue. The D gene is left open where the match is weak. Size values are once, few and many counts, or a class for expanded clones, and some rows have none.

CDR3: CASSLGPEENQPQHF
DNA: TGCGCCAGCAGCTTGGGTCCTGAAGAAAATCAGCCCCAGCATTTT
J: TRBJ1-5
V: TRBV5-1
D: -
size: -

CDR3: CASSFRAGGYSYEQYF
DNA: TGTGCCAGCAGCTTTCGAGCGGGAGGGTACTCCTACGAGCAGTACTTC
J: TRBJ2-7
V: TRBV7-8
D: TRBD2
size: -

CDR3: CASSASSSGNTIYF
DNA: TGTGCCAGCAGCGCCAGCAGCTCTGGAAACACCATATATTTT
J: TRBJ1-3
V: TRBV7-9
D: -
size: -

CDR3: CSVASVDSPLHF
DNA: TGCAGTGTGGCGTCAGTAGATTCACCCCTCCACTTT
J: TRBJ1-6
V: TRBV20-1
D: -
size: -

CDR3: CSAPSNEKLFF
DNA: TGCAGTGCACCTTCCAATGAAAAACTGTTTTTT
J: TRBJ1-4
V: TRBV20-1
D: -
size: -

CDR3: CSAGDSRDYSYEQYF
DNA: TGCAGTGCAGGGGACTCCCGGGACTACTCCTACGAGCAGTACTTC
J: TRBJ2-7
V: TRBV20-1
D: TRBD2
size: once

CDR3: CARTHTCEQYF
DNA: TGCGCCAGAACACATACGTGCGAGCAGTACTTC
J: TRBJ2-7
V: TRBV5-1
D: -
size: -

CDR3: CSARERDSLDTQYF
DNA: TGCAGTGCTAGAGAGCGGGATTCGTTAGATACGCAGTATTTT
J: TRBJ2-3
V: TRBV20-1
D: -
size: -

CDR3: CSARDHGGRRSGYTF
DNA: TGCAGTGCTAGAGATCATGGGGGTAGGAGGAGTGGCTACACCTTC
J: TRBJ1-2
V: TRBV20-1
D: -
size: -

CDR3: CSATLHSGSGGYTF
DNA: TGCAGTGCTACTCTACACAGCGGGTCCGGGGGCTACACCTTC
J: TRBJ1-2
V: TRBV20-1
D: -
size: -

CDR3: CASSVASGGEETQYF
DNA: TGTGCCAGCAGCGTAGCTAGCGGGGGGGAAGAGACCCAGTACTTC
J: TRBJ2-5
V: TRBV9
D: TRBD2
size: -

CDR3: CSAAGDANTGELFF
DNA: TGCAGTGCTGCAGGGGACGCGAACACCGGGGAGCTGTTTTTT
J: TRBJ2-2
V: TRBV20-1
D: -
size: -

CDR3: CASSARTAKGEKLFF
DNA: TGCGCCAGCAGCGCCCGGACGGCTAAGGGTGAAAAACTGTTTTTT
J: TRBJ1-4
V: TRBV4-1
D: -
size: -

CDR3: CASSGRGKASSGNEQFF
DNA: TGCGCCAGCAGCGGCAGGGGTAAGGCCTCCTCCGGCAATGAGCAGTTCTTC
J: TRBJ2-1
V: TRBV4-1
D: -
size: -